Following are 5 T cell receptor beta chains from one sample sequenced in a study of STAT3 mutations in large granular lymphocyte leukemia. Study-wide findings and caveats: At least one immunodominant TCR beta clonotype appeared in every T-cell large granular lymphocyte leukemia patient.

For these TCRs, the target antigens are not known. The method was immunoSEQ multiplex PCR; TCRdb's version includes in-frame clones alone and lacks a portion of them. Of approximately 5,900 clones listed, roughly 87% are singletons. The material sequenced was PBMCs. The receptor source for this set is a human donor with T large granular lymphocyte leukemia. Some clones in this sample may be carry-over from other donors' samples.

The chain links TRBV6-5 to TRBJ2-7; a possible D gene is TRBD2 (6 bases). Germline CDR1 MNHEY, CDR2 SVGAGI. Trimming removed 0 bases at V and 3 bases at J, with 9 bases between. CDR3 length: 14 residues. Written as DNA, the CDR3 is TGTGCCAGCAGTTACTCGATGACTAGCTACGAGCAGTACGTC. This translates into CASSYSMTSYEQYV.

This rearrangement joins TRBV28 to TRBJ2-7, with 9 bases fitting TRBD1. V trimming: 7 bases; J trimming: 5 bases; junction bases outside the gene matches: 6. The germline gives CDR1 MDHEN, CDR2 SYDVKM. The CDR3 extends over 13 amino acids. The CDR3 DNA is TGTGCCAGCATGGGGACAGGGCGCGACGAGCAGTACTTC. Translation: CASMGTGRDEQYF.

This clone was found a few times. This rearrangement joins TRBV7-2 to TRBJ2-1; D remains unclear. The V end was cut by 8 bases, the J end by 3 bases, with 14 bases between. Germline CDR1 and CDR2: SGHTA and FQGNSA. This CDR3 is built from 14 residues. Written as DNA, the CDR3 is TGTGCCAGCCTTGGGCCCCCTAACTACAATGAGCAGTTCTTC. Its translation: CASLGPPNYNEQFF.

The chain couples TRBV13 to TRBJ2-2; D is ambiguous. V was clipped by 5 bases and J by 5 bases, with 6 bases between them. This CDR3 is built from 12 residues. Germline V CDR1 and CDR2: PRHDT, FYEKMQ (reference sequence). This chain's CDR3 is CASSLVTGELFF. CDR3 sequence (DNA): TGTGCCAGCAGCCTCGTGACCGGGGAGCTGTTTTTT.

The gene calls are TRBV5-5 and TRBJ2-5, with 10 bases lining up with TRBD2. Germline-derived CDR1 and CDR2 are SGHKS and YYEKEE (reference sequence). J was trimmed by 3 bases and V by 0 bases; bases with no gene match: 2. The CDR3 is made up of 15 amino acids. This CDR3 reads CASSLGLAGKETQYF. The CDR3 DNA is TGTGCCAGCAGCTTGGGACTAGCGGGCAAAGAGACCCAGTACTTC.